These T cell receptor beta chains were read from a single sample in a study of control samples from healthy donors and cancer patients. The method was immunoSEQ multiplex PCR; TCRdb's version includes in-frame clones alone and lacks a portion of them. Among just under 75,000 clones listed, roughly 90% were seen once. The specimen was blood. The receptors shown here come from a woman between 50 and 59 years old in good health. CDR3s leave out the opening cysteine and the closing phenylalanine or tryptophan.

TRBV2,TRBJ2-1,ASGSGSDEQF
TRBV3-1/TRBV3-2,TRBJ2-7,ASSQGGALQQY
TRBV12-5,TRBJ2-2,ASGLAAGTSTGELF
TRBV15,TRBJ1-4,ATSRGQGEKLF
TRBV10-3,TRBJ2-2,AISRLAGIRKTGELF
TRBV5-1,TRBJ1-3,ASSLAPGNTIY
TRBV2,TRBJ1-1,ASTDPGRGILF
TRBV5-6,TRBJ2-2,ASSYRDEGAGELF
TRBV11-2,TRBJ1-3,ASSKDRGGNTIY
TRBV24-1,TRBJ2-3,ATSTGGNTDTQY
TRBV2,TRBJ1-1,ASSEEGKAF